Sequencing of this T cell receptor (beta chain) was carried out in a study of blood T cell repertoires in COVID-19. Background on the study: The cDNA or gDNA used as material had been derived from T cells, B-cell-depleted T cells, or PBMCs.

The protocol was immunoSEQ multiplex PCR, while the TCRdb copy is restricted to in-frame clones and leaves out a portion. The data contain under 150,000 clones, about nine tenths of them seen just once; the ten biggest clones take up over 9.5%. Germline V gene lookup returns CDR1 MDHEN and CDR2 SYDVKM. The CDR3 contains 16 residues. V lost 3 bases to trimming and J lost 10 bases; unmatched junction nucleotides: 9. The chain joins TRBV28 to TRBJ2-1, with 13 nucleotides matching TRBD2. This sequence originates from a man in his fifties with active or convalescent COVID-19. Sample: peripheral blood. CDR3 sequence (DNA): TGTGCCAGCAGTTTCGGACTAGCGGGAGATGGGTCGGAGCAGTTCTTC. Translation: CASSFGLAGDGSEQFF.